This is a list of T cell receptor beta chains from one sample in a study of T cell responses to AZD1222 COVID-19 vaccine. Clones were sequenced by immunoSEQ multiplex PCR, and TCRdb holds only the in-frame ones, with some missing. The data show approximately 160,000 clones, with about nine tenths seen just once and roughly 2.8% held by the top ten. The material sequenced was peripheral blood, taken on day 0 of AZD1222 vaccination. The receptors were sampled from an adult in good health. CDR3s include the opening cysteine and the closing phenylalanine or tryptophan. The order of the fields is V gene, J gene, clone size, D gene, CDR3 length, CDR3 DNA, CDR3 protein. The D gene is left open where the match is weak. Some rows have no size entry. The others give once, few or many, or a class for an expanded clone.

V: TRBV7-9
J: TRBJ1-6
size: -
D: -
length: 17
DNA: TGTGCCAGCAGCTTAGCGGCGGGAAGCTCCTATAATTCACCCCTCCACTTT
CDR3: CASSLAAGSSYNSPLHF

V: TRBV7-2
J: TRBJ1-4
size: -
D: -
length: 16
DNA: TGTGCCAGCAGCTTAGTACGAGGAAGACCTAATGAAAAACTGTTTTTT
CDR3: CASSLVRGRPNEKLFF

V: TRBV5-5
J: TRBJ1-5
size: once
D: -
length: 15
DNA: TGTGCCAGCAGCTTGGGGGCAGGACTTAATCAGCCCCAGCATTTT
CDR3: CASSLGAGLNQPQHF

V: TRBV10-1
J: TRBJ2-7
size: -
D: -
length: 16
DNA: TGCGCCAGCATTAAGACACGGCGGCCCCACCACTACGAGCAGTACTTC
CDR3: CASIKTRRPHHYEQYF

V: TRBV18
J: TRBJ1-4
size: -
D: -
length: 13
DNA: TGTGCCAGCTCAGCCCAAGTTGGTGAAAAACTGTTTTTT
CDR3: CASSAQVGEKLFF

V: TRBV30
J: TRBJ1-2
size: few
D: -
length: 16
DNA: TGTGCCTGGAGTATTGTAGCGGGCCTAGCTAACTATGGCTACACCTTC
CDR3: CAWSIVAGLANYGYTF

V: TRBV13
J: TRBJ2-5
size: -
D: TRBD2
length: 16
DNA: TGTGCCAGCAGCTTACGTGGGACTAGCGGATCAGAGACCCAGTACTTC
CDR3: CASSLRGTSGSETQYF

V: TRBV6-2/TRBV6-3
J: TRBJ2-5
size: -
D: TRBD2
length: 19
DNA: TGTGCCAGCAGTCCCACAGGGACTAGCGGGGGATTGGGGCAAGAGACCCAGTACTTC
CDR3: CASSPTGTSGGLGQETQYF

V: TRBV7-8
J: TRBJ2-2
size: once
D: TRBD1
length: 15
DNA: TGTGCCAGCAGCCCGGACAGGGGTAAAGCCGGGGAGCTGTTTTTT
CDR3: CASSPDRGKAGELFF

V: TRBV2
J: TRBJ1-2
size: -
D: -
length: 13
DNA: TGTGCCAGCAGTGAGCAACAGACCGACGGCTACACCTTC
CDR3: CASSEQQTDGYTF

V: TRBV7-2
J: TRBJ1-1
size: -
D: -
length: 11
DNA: TGTGCCAGCAGCCCATACACTGAAGCTTTCTTT
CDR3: CASSPYTEAFF